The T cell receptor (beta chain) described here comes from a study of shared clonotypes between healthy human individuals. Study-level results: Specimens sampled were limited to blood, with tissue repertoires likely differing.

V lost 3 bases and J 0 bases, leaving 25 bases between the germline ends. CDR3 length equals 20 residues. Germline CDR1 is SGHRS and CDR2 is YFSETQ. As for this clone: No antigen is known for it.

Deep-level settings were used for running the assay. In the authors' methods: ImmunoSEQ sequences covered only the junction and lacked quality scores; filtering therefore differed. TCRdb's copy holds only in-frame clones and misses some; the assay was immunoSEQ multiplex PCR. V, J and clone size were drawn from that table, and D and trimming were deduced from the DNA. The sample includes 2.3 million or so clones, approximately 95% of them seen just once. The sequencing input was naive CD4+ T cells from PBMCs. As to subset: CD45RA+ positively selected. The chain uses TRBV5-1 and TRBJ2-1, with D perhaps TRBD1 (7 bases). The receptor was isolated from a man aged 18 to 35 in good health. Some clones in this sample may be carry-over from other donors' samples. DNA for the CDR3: TGCGCCAGCAGCTCCACAGGATTTCCGGAGGGGGCTAGCTCCTACAATGAGCAGTTCTTC. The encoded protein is CASSSTGFPEGASSYNEQFF.